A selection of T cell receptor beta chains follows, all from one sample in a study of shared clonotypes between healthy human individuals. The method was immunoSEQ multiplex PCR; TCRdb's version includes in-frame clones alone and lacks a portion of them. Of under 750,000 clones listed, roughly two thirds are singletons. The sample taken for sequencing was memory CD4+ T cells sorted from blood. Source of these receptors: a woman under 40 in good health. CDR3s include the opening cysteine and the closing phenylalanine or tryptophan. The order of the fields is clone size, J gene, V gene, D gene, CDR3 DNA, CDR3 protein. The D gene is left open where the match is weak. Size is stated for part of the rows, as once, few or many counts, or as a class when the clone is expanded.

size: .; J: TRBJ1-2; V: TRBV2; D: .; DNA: TGTGCCAGCAGTGAGCAGGGAAGGAACACCTTC; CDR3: CASSEQGRNTF
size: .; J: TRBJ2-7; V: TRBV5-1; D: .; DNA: TGCGCCAGCAGCTTCGGCGGAGCCTTCTACGAGCAGTACTTC; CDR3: CASSFGGAFYEQYF
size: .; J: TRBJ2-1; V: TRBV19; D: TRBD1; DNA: TGTGCCAGTAGTCGTCGCGGGACAGGGGACTTCTACAATGAGCAGTTCTTC; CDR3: CASSRRGTGDFYNEQFF
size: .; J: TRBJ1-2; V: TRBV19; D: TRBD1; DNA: TGTGCCAGTAGCAGACGCGGGACAGGGCCCGACTATGGCTACACCTTC; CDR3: CASSRRGTGPDYGYTF
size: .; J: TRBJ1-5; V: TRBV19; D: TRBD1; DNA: TGTGCCAGTAGGATTGGACAGGTTAGCAATCAGCCCCAGCATTTT; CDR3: CASRIGQVSNQPQHF
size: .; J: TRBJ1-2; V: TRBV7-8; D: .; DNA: TGTGCCAGCCGCCTGTTGGGGCAGGGAGATGGCTACACCTTC; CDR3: CASRLLGQGDGYTF
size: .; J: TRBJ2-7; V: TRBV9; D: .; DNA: TGTGCCAGCAGCGTAGCTCTGGACTCCTACGAGCAGTACTTC; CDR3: CASSVALDSYEQYF
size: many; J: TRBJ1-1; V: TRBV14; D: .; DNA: TGTGCCAGCAGTGTTCTTATGAACACTGAAGCTTTCTTT; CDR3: CASSVLMNTEAFF
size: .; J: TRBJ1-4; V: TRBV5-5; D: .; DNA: TGTGCCAGCCGGGACGCCGCTAATGAAAAACTGTTTTTT; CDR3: CASRDAANEKLFF
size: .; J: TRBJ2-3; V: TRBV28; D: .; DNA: TGTGCCAGCAGTGGACCCCCCACAGATACGCAGTATTTT; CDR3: CASSGPPTDTQYF
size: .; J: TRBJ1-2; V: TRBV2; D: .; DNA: TGTGCCAGCAGTCCAGGACACCGAAACTATGGCTACACCTTC; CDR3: CASSPGHRNYGYTF
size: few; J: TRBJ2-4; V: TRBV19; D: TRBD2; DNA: TGTGCCAGTAGAACATTCGGAGGACTAGCGGGAGGCGGGGACAAAAACATTCAGTACTTC; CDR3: CASRTFGGLAGGGDKNIQYF
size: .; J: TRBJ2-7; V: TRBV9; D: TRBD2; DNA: TGTGCCAGCAGCCGAGCTAGCGGCTCCTACGAGCAGTACTTC; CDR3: CASSRASGSYEQYF
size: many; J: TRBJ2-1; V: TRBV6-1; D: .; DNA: TGTGCCAGCAGTGAAGTAATAGCCTACAATGAGCAGTTCTTC; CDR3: CASSEVIAYNEQFF
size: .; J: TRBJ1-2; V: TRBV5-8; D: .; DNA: TGTGCCAGCAGCTTGGTGGCTGGCTACACCTTC; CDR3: CASSLVAGYTF
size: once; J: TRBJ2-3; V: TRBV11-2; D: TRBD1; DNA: TGTGCCAGCAGCACGACAGGGGGCACAGATACGCAGTATTTT; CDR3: CASSTTGGTDTQYF
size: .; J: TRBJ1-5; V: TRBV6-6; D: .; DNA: TGTGCCAGCAGGCCCGGGACCCCCGATCAGCCCCAGCATTTT; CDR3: CASRPGTPDQPQHF
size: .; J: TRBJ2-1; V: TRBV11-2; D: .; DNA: TGTGCCAGCAGCTTAGGTCAGTTCAATGAGCAGTTCTTC; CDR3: CASSLGQFNEQFF
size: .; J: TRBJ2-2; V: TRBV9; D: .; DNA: TGTGCCAGCAGCCGGACCTTGACGAACACCGGGGAGCTGTTTTTT; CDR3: CASSRTLTNTGELFF
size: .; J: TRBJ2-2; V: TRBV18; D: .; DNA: TGTGCCAGCTCAACGGACCTAGTTGGTCCCGGGGAGCTGTTTTTT; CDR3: CASSTDLVGPGELFF
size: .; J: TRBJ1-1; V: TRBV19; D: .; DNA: TGTGCCAGTACCAGGGACGGGAACACTGAAGCTTTCTTT; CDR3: CASTRDGNTEAFF
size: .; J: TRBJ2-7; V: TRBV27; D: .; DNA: TGTGCCAGCAGTACAACAGGGTCCGAGCAGTACTTC; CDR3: CASSTTGSEQYF
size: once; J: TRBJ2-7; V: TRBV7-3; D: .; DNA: TGTGCCAGCAGCTTTAATCCAACCGCCTCCTACGAGCAGTACTTC; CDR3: CASSFNPTASYEQYF
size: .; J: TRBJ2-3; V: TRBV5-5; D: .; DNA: TGTGCCAGCAGCCCGACTACAGATACGCAGTATTTT; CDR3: CASSPTTDTQYF
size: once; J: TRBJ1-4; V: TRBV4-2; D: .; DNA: TGTGCCAGCAGCCAAGATAGATCAACTAATGAAAAACTGTTTTTT; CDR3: CASSQDRSTNEKLFF
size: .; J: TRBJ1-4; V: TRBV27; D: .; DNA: TGTGCCAGTACTCGAAGGGGGGGTGAAAAACTGTTTTTT; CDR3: CASTRRGGEKLFF
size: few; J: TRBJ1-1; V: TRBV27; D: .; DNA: TGTGCCAGCAGACCTCGAACGCTAAACACTGAAGCTTTCTTT; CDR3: CASRPRTLNTEAFF
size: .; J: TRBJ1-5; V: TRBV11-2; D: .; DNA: TGTGCCAGCAGCTTCGGGGGGGATCAGCCCCAGCATTTT; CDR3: CASSFGGDQPQHF
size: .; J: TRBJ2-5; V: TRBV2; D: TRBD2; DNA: TGTGCCAGCAGGAGGGGTAGCGGGGGGCAAGAGACCCAGTACTTC; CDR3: CASRRGSGGQETQYF
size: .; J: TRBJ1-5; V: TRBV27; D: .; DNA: TGTGCCAGCAGTTGGGGGTACGATCAGCCCCAGCATTTT; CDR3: CASSWGYDQPQHF
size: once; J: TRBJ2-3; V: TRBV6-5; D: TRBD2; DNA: TGTGCCAGCAGCACCGGACTAGCGGCAGATACGCAGTATTTT; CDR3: CASSTGLAADTQYF
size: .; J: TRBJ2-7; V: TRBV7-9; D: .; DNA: TGTGCCAGCAGCCAGTCCGCCTACGAGCAGTACTTC; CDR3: CASSQSAYEQYF
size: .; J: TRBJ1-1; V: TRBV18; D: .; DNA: TGTGCCAGCTCACCGTCAGGCGGAGACACTGAAGCTTTCTTT; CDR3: CASSPSGGDTEAFF
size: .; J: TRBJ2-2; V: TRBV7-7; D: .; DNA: TGTGCCAGCACCGCTAACCCCGAAAGCGCCGGGGAGCTGTTTTTT; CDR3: CASTANPESAGELFF
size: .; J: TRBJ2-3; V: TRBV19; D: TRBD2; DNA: TGTGCCAGTAGTAGAACTAGCGGGAGTACAGATACGCAGTATTTT; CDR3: CASSRTSGSTDTQYF
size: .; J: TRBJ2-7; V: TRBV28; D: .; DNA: TGTGCCAGCAGTTTATACAACAGCCGGTCCTCCTACGAGCAGTACTTC; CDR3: CASSLYNSRSSYEQYF
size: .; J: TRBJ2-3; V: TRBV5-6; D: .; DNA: TGTGCCAGCAGCTTGGGAAGGGGCCCCGCAGATACGCAGTATTTT; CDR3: CASSLGRGPADTQYF
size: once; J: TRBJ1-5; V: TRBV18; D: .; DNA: TGTGCCAGCTCACCTAGACAGGTTAGCAATCAGCCCCAGCATTTT; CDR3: CASSPRQVSNQPQHF
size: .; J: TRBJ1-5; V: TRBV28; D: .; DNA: TGTGCCAGCAGTTGGGGGGGGCAGGGTGATCAGCCCCAGCATTTT; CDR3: CASSWGGQGDQPQHF